The T cell receptor (beta chain) under discussion was sequenced for a study of blood T cell repertoires in COVID-19. Clones were read by immunoSEQ multiplex PCR, and TCRdb kept only the in-frame ones, dropping some. The sample records hundreds of thousands of clones, 80% to 90% being singletons. The CDR3 covers 13 residues. The germline V gene encodes CDR1 LGHNT and CDR2 FRNRAP. Unmatched junction bases numbered 8, after V lost 6 bases and J lost 7 bases. In terms of age and location, participants ranged from roughly 18 to 90 years and lived in under 30 US areas. In assigning cohorts, the study relied on participant-reported clinical history.

J is TRBJ1-2 and V is TRBV12-5; 7 bases are shared with TRBD1. This clonotype was obtained from a young man who had recovered from COVID-19. Sequencing was carried out using PBMCs or T cells enriched from blood (not recorded which). The CDR3 nucleotides read TGTGCTAGTGGCCAGACAGGGAGTGGTGGCTACACCTTC. Translating it yields CASGQTGSGGYTF.